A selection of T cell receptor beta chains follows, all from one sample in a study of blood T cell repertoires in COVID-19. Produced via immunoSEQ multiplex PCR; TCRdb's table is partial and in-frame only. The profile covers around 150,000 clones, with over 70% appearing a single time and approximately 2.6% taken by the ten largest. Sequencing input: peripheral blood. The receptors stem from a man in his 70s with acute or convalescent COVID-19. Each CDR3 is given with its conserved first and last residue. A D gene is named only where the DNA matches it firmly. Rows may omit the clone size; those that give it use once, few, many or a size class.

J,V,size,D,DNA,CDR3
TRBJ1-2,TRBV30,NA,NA,TGTGCCTGGAGTGTACGAGGGTCAGGCTATGGCTACACCTTC,CAWSVRGSGYGYTF
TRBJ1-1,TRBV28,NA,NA,TGTGCCAGCAGACCGGGACACGTATACACTGAAGCTTTCTTT,CASRPGHVYTEAFF
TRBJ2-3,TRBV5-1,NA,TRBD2,TGCGCCAGCAGCTCGGGACTAGCGGGGGGGCTTATAACAGATACGCAGTATTTT,CASSSGLAGGLITDTQYF
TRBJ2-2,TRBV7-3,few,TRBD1,TGTGCCAGCAGCTTAACCCGGGACAGGGTTAGAGACACCGGGGAGCTGTTTTTT,CASSLTRDRVRDTGELFF
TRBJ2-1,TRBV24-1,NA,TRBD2,TGTGCCACCAGTGATCATCCGACTAGCGGGGAAGACAATGAGCAGTTCTTC,CATSDHPTSGEDNEQFF
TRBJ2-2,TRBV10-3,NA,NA,TGTGCCATCAGTGAGTCTAGGAACACCGGGGAGCTGTTTTTT,CAISESRNTGELFF
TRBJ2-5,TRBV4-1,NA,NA,TGCGCCAGCAGCCAAACGGAAGAGACCCAGTACTTC,CASSQTEETQYF
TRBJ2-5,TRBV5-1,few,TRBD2,TGCGCCAGCAGCCCCGGGACTAGCGCAGAGACCCAGTACTTC,CASSPGTSAETQYF
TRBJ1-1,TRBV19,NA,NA,TGTGCCGTTCCCCTCGTAGGGGGTGAGACTGAAGCTTTCTTT,CAVPLVGGETEAFF
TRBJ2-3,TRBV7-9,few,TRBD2,TGTGCCAGCAGCTTACCTAGCGGGAGGACAGATACGCAGTATTTT,CASSLPSGRTDTQYF
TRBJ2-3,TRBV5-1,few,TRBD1,TGCGCCAGCAGCTTGGGGGACAGGGGGTACACAGATACGCAGTATTTT,CASSLGDRGYTDTQYF